This is a list of T cell receptor beta chains from one sample in a study of cytomegalovirus exposure and HLA in healthy donors. The assay was immunoSEQ multiplex PCR, and TCRdb's table has in-frame clones only and misses some. The table has 110,000 to 150,000 clones, roughly nine tenths seen once. The sequencing input was PBMCs. The receptor set was obtained from a man aged 18 to 35 in good health and CMV-seronegative. Both conserved end residues are part of each CDR3. Fields, in order: J gene, V gene, CDR3 length, CDR3 protein.

j_call: TRBJ2-1
v_call: TRBV5-1
cdr3_length: 16
cdr3_aa: CASTLGDSGVRNEQFF

j_call: TRBJ1-3
v_call: TRBV4-1
cdr3_length: 19
cdr3_aa: CASSQDRRGMREAGNTIYF

j_call: TRBJ2-1
v_call: TRBV19
cdr3_length: 15
cdr3_aa: CASSIGAGSGNEQFF

j_call: TRBJ1-5
v_call: TRBV11-2
cdr3_length: 12
cdr3_aa: CASSRGGGPQHF

j_call: TRBJ2-1
v_call: TRBV9
cdr3_length: 13
cdr3_aa: CASSVSRVGEQFF

j_call: TRBJ1-1
v_call: TRBV19
cdr3_length: 13
cdr3_aa: CASDTGPNTEAFF

j_call: TRBJ1-5
v_call: TRBV6-5
cdr3_length: 15
cdr3_aa: CASSPQGAGNQPQHF

j_call: TRBJ1-2
v_call: TRBV6-5
cdr3_length: 14
cdr3_aa: CASSPGTGNYGYTF

j_call: TRBJ2-5
v_call: TRBV7-2
cdr3_length: 14
cdr3_aa: CASSWDRGRETQYF

j_call: TRBJ2-3
v_call: TRBV2
cdr3_length: 16
cdr3_aa: CASSLSGAGDTDTQYF

j_call: TRBJ2-2
v_call: TRBV9
cdr3_length: 15
cdr3_aa: CASSVDEGASGELFF

j_call: TRBJ2-5
v_call: TRBV10-2
cdr3_length: 13
cdr3_aa: CASRPPGGETQYF

j_call: TRBJ2-3
v_call: TRBV5-1
cdr3_length: 15
cdr3_aa: CASSLVGDRTDTQYF

j_call: TRBJ1-2
v_call: TRBV6-5
cdr3_length: 15
cdr3_aa: CASSYGGVGDYGYTF

j_call: TRBJ2-2
v_call: TRBV19
cdr3_length: 15
cdr3_aa: CASIRDSANTGELFF

j_call: TRBJ2-2
v_call: TRBV5-1
cdr3_length: 14
cdr3_aa: CASTAWAVGGELFF

j_call: TRBJ2-3
v_call: TRBV27
cdr3_length: 15
cdr3_aa: CASRRQGDLTDTQYF

j_call: TRBJ2-5
v_call: TRBV5-1
cdr3_length: 15
cdr3_aa: CASSLTTTGRETQYF

j_call: TRBJ2-5
v_call: TRBV20-1
cdr3_length: 10
cdr3_aa: CSASTEGQYF

j_call: TRBJ2-2
v_call: TRBV7-6
cdr3_length: 15
cdr3_aa: CASSWGLANTGELFF

j_call: TRBJ1-1
v_call: TRBV2
cdr3_length: 16
cdr3_aa: CASSEGWGQVNTEAFF

j_call: TRBJ1-1
v_call: TRBV6-5
cdr3_length: 16
cdr3_aa: CASSYSPGGRHTEAFF

j_call: TRBJ1-1
v_call: TRBV7-9
cdr3_length: 13
cdr3_aa: CASSLVEALSSRF

j_call: TRBJ2-5
v_call: TRBV6-1
cdr3_length: 13
cdr3_aa: CASSDGLSGAQYF

j_call: TRBJ1-5
v_call: TRBV5-8
cdr3_length: 14
cdr3_aa: CASSFRTGNQPQHF

j_call: TRBJ1-1
v_call: TRBV6-5
cdr3_length: 14
cdr3_aa: CASSLDSLNTEAFF

j_call: TRBJ1-1
v_call: TRBV6-1
cdr3_length: 15
cdr3_aa: CASSFRQGARTEAFF

j_call: TRBJ2-2
v_call: TRBV4-3
cdr3_length: 17
cdr3_aa: CASSQDRAGGPPGELFF

j_call: TRBJ1-2
v_call: TRBV5-4
cdr3_length: 14
cdr3_aa: CASSLGTGVAGYTF

j_call: TRBJ2-6
v_call: TRBV29-1
cdr3_length: 18
cdr3_aa: CSVQGAAVGADGANVLTF

j_call: TRBJ2-1
v_call: TRBV7-6
cdr3_length: 18
cdr3_aa: CASSPLGTPQFSYNEQFF

j_call: TRBJ1-6
v_call: TRBV2
cdr3_length: 15
cdr3_aa: CASRRQSSYNSPLHF

j_call: TRBJ2-2
v_call: TRBV5-4
cdr3_length: 17
cdr3_aa: CASSRRRVGTSTGELFF

j_call: TRBJ2-1
v_call: TRBV5-1
cdr3_length: 15
cdr3_aa: CASSLGVAGYNEQFF

j_call: TRBJ1-5
v_call: TRBV4-1
cdr3_length: 14
cdr3_aa: CASSQVDRYQPQHF

j_call: TRBJ2-5
v_call: TRBV9
cdr3_length: 15
cdr3_aa: CASSAVRAGVETQYF

j_call: TRBJ2-6
v_call: TRBV9
cdr3_length: 17
cdr3_aa: CASSVTGVRSGANVLTF

j_call: TRBJ2-2
v_call: TRBV5-1
cdr3_length: 15
cdr3_aa: CASSPPLSNTGELFF

j_call: TRBJ1-1
v_call: TRBV6-1
cdr3_length: 15
cdr3_aa: CASRSMDRGHAEAFF

j_call: TRBJ2-7
v_call: TRBV10-1
cdr3_length: 13
cdr3_aa: CASSESSLYEQYF

j_call: TRBJ2-1
v_call: TRBV5-4
cdr3_length: 15
cdr3_aa: CASSFLRLSYNEQFF

j_call: TRBJ2-1
v_call: TRBV12-5
cdr3_length: 11
cdr3_aa: CASGSHTEQFF

j_call: TRBJ2-1
v_call: TRBV2
cdr3_length: 14
cdr3_aa: CASSVEEDYNEQFF

j_call: TRBJ2-2
v_call: TRBV5-4
cdr3_length: 16
cdr3_aa: CASSLANGGNTGELFF